These 8 T cell receptor beta chains came from one sample sequenced in a study of identical twins. TCRdb independently ran MiXCR on the 5' RACE reads; one entry per CDR3 protein. Of 510,000 or so distinct CDR3 sequences listed, 12% to 15% were seen once; the top ten hold 0.44%. The same specimen was also included in a second study, on yellow fever vaccine responses in identical twins.

Sequencing input: CD4+ T cells sorted from blood. Every receptor here comes from a woman aged 18-35 years in good health.

This chain's CDR3 is CASIGGWNTEAFF. The DNA of the CDR3 is TGTGCCAGCATCGGGGGATGGAACACTGAAGCTTTCTTT. The rearrangement joins TRBV2 to TRBJ1-1; possibly TRBD1 for D (5 bases). The CDR3 length is 13 residues. CDR1 SNHLY and CDR2 FYNNEI come from the germline V gene. Trimming cost V 7 bases and J 1 base, with 10 bases left between them.

This sequence joins TRBV6-1 and TRBJ2-3, with 10 bases identical to TRBD2. V dropped 5 bases and J dropped 3; count of bases not matched to a gene: 14. The CDR3 sequence is 18 residues long. CDR1 is MNHNS and CDR2 is SASEGT in the germline V gene. This chain's CDR3 is CASSLFHTSGGATDTQYF. CDR3 bases: TGTGCCAGCAGTCTGTTTCATACGAGCGGGGGGGCAACAGATACGCAGTATTTT.

This clonotype was seen more than once but under ten times. This rearrangement joins TRBV5-1 to TRBJ1-2; TRBD1 might be the D (6 bases). The CDR3 has 13 amino acids. CDR1 and CDR2 (germline): SGHRS, YFSETQ. The germline V and J ends were trimmed by 0 bases and 6 bases, with 9 bases remaining between them. Written as DNA, the CDR3 is TGCGCCAGCAGCTTGGGGACAGTCGATGGCTACACCTTC. Translated: CASSLGTVDGYTF.

This clonotype showed up just a few times. The V call is TRBV7-2, the J call TRBJ2-1; TRBD2 matches at 9 bases. V dropped 5 bases and J dropped 5; count of bases not matched to a gene: 10. CDR3 length: 16 amino acids. Germline CDR1 is SGHTA and CDR2 is FQGNSA. The CDR3 loop reads CASSPRGGGAHNEQFF. In DNA, the CDR3 is TGTGCCAGCAGCCCCCGGGGCGGGGGGGCGCACAATGAGCAGTTCTTC.

This chain uses TRBV3-1 with TRBJ2-5; TRBD2 agrees at 7 bases. The V and J ends lost 1 base and 7 bases, in that order; junction bases with no gene match: 9. This CDR3 has 15 amino acids. The germline CDR1 and CDR2 sequences are LGHDT and YNNKEL (reference sequence). The CDR3 protein is CASSQGGGSTWTQYF. The CDR3 coding sequence is TGTGCCAGCAGCCAAGGGGGGGGGTCTACGTGGACCCAGTACTTC.

This clonotype has only a few counts. The rearrangement links TRBV5-6 to TRBJ2-5, with a weak D call TRBD1 (5 bases). CDR3 length: 14 residues. Germline CDR1 and CDR2: SGHDT and YYEEEE. V lost 2 bases and J lost 5, with 13 bases in between. CDR3 in amino acids: CASSLKQGWETQYF. Here the CDR3 DNA reads TGTGCCAGCAGCTTAAAGCAGGGCTGGGAGACCCAGTACTTC. Drawing the rest from reference TRBV5-6 and TRBJ2-5, the complete variable domain is DAGVTQSPTHLIKTRGQQVTLRCSPKSGHDTVSWYQQALGQGPQFIFQYYEEEERQRGNFPDRFSGHQFPNYSSELNVNALLLGDSALYLCASSLKQGWETQYFGPGTRLLVL.

This clonotype was seen more than once but under ten times. The chain links TRBV5-6 to TRBJ2-1, with D possibly TRBD2 on 6 matching bases. The CDR3 sequence is 16 residues long. The germline CDR1 and CDR2 sequences are SGHDT and YYEEEE. V lost 2 bases and J 2 bases, leaving 14 bases between the germline ends. CDR3 bases: TGTGCCAGCAGCTTCCTTGCGGGGTTAACCTACAATGAGCAGTTCTTC. This codes for CASSFLAGLTYNEQFF.

This clonotype was observed a handful of times. This rearrangement joins TRBV11-2 to TRBJ2-1, with D maybe TRBD2 (5 bases). Germline-derived CDR1 and CDR2 are SGHAT and FQNNGV. The CDR3 loop spans 14 amino acids. V was cut by 6 bases and J by 6 bases, with 15 bases left in between. The DNA of the CDR3 is TGTGCCAGCAGTCAGAACCCGGCGGGCAATGAGCAGTTCTTC. This translates into CASSQNPAGNEQFF.